Listed here are 8 T cell receptor beta chains from one sample, sequenced in a study of cytomegalovirus exposure and HLA in healthy donors (dated by TCRdb to 2016 to 2017). Library preparation employed the immunoSEQ multiplex PCR assay. The multiplex PCR relied on a mix of 60 forward primers for TCR Vbeta segments and 13 reverse primers for TCR Jbeta segments. Sourced from immuneACCESS, this table was stored by TCRdb with only in-frame sequences that have V and J called. A share of the clones is absent; for the studies checked, an unresolved V gene accounts for under half, and the remainder has no known explanation. This sample has 160,000 or so clones in its table, and roughly 80% of those were observed once. Around 6.7% of the sample belongs to the ten largest clones. The sequenced material came from PBMCs. Every receptor here comes from a woman younger than 45 in good health and CMV-seropositive.

In nucleotides, the CDR3 is TGTGCCAGTAGGGAGGGATACAATGAGCAGTTCTTC. It specifies CASREGYNEQFF. V is TRBV19 and J is TRBJ2-1, with D perhaps TRBD2 (6 bases). Germline CDR1 and CDR2: LNHDA and SQIVND (reference sequence). Trimming left V 6 bases short and J 4 bases short, with 7 bases between. The CDR3 spans 12 residues.

The table lists this clone with a few counts. The chain carries TRBV19 and TRBJ1-1; TRBD1 aligns across 9 bases. Germline CDR1 is LNHDA and CDR2 is SQIVND (reference sequence). Trimming took 2 bases from V and 4 from J; bases not matched to a gene: 14. This CDR3 region has 18 residues. The DNA of the CDR3 is TGTGCCAGTAGTATATACACAGGGGGCCAAACCGGGGGCACTGAAGCTTTCTTT. Protein product: CASSIYTGGQTGGTEAFF. The full variable domain, completed using reference TRBV19 and TRBJ1-1, is DGGITQSPKYLFRKEGQNVTLSCEQNLNHDAMYWYRQDPGQGLRLIYYSQIVNDFQKGDIAEGYSVSREKKESFPLTVTSAQKNPTAFYLCASSIYTGGQTGGTEAFFGQGTRLTVV.

The rearrangement links TRBV7-2 to TRBJ1-3, with a weak D call TRBD1 (6 bases). CDR1 and CDR2 from the germline V gene are SGHTA and FQGNSA. The V and J ends lost 5 bases and 4 bases respectively, with 18 bases between them. The CDR3 loop spans 16 amino acids. The CDR3 nucleotides are TGTGCCAGCAGCCCAGACAGGCGGTTGTCCGGAAACACCATATATTTT. Its protein is CASSPDRRLSGNTIYF. Drawing the rest from reference TRBV7-2 and TRBJ1-3, the complete variable domain is GAGVSQSPSNKVTEKGKDVELRCDPISGHTALYWYRQSLGQGLEFLIYFQGNSAPDKSGLPSDRFSAERTGGSVSTLTIQRTQQEDSAVYLCASSPDRRLSGNTIYFGEGSWLTVV.

The V call is TRBV5-5, the J call TRBJ2-7, with D unresolved. V dropped 2 bases and J dropped 2 bases, with 5 bases sitting between them. The CDR3 loop spans 12 amino acids. Germline CDR1 SGHKS, CDR2 YYEKEE (reference sequence). The CDR3 spells CASSLGAYEQYF. As DNA, the CDR3 is TGTGCCAGCAGCTTAGGAGCCTACGAGCAGTACTTC. Filled out from reference TRBV5-5 and TRBJ2-7, the complete variable domain reads DAGVTQSPTHLIKTRGQQVTLRCSPISGHKSVSWYQQVLGQGPQFIFQYYEKEERGRGNFPDRFSARQFPNYSSELNVNALLLGDSALYLCASSLGAYEQYFGPGTRLTVT.

The V and J genes are TRBV28 and TRBJ1-3, with a tentative D call TRBD1 (5 bases). Germline CDR1 reads MDHEN; CDR2 reads SYDVKM. This CDR3 contains 15 residues. V gave up 3 bases and J gave up 0 bases, with 9 bases separating them. CDR3 protein: CASSFGGSSGNTIYF. DNA for the CDR3: TGTGCCAGCAGTTTCGGGGGGAGCTCTGGAAACACCATATATTTT.

The J gene is TRBJ2-7, the V gene TRBV7-3; 7 bases agree with TRBD1. The V gene end was trimmed by 5 bases and the J gene end by 4 bases; junction bases not matched to a gene: 14. Germline CDR1 is SGHTA and CDR2 is FQGTGA. The CDR3 length is 16 residues. CDR3 protein: CASSPTADRRLYEQYF. CDR3 coding DNA: TGTGCCAGCAGCCCAACGGCGGACAGGCGACTATACGAGCAGTACTTC.

The chain recombines TRBV14 with TRBJ2-5; weak D call: TRBD2 (6 bases). CDR1 is SGHDN, CDR2 FVKESK, per germline. The CDR3 runs 11 residues. Trimming cost V 6 bases and J 10 bases, with 12 bases left between them. CDR3 sequence: CASSQARDQYF. Written as DNA, the CDR3 is TGTGCCAGCAGTCAGGCGCGGGACCAGTACTTC.

The chain joins TRBV28 to TRBJ1-2; TRBD1 agrees at 7 bases. V lost 7 bases to trimming and J lost 8 bases; unmatched junction nucleotides: 7. CDR1 and CDR2 from the germline V gene are MDHEN and SYDVKM. The CDR3 contains 12 residues. In DNA form, the CDR3 reads TGTGCCAGCAACTTTGACAGGGCGGGCTACACCTTC. Translation gives CASNFDRAGYTF.